These 2 T cell receptor beta chains share one sample of origin, sequenced in a study of OX40 agonist ivuxolimab in advanced cancers. Profiled with immunoSEQ multiplex PCR; TCRdb holds only in-frame clones, not every one. Found here are 95,000 to 150,000 clones, 85% to 95% of them singletons; the top ten hold around 0.15%. The sequencing used CD4+ or CD8+ T cells sorted from blood, collected in a trial of the OX40 agonist ivuxolimab. Every receptor here comes from an adult with an advanced solid tumor such as melanoma, head and neck, liver or kidney cancer.

V and J are TRBV5-6 and TRBJ2-1; no definite D call. The V and J ends lost 3 bases and 5 bases respectively, with 12 bases between them. Germline CDR1 and CDR2: SGHDT and YYEEEE. This CDR3 has 14 amino acids. In DNA, the CDR3 is TGTGCCAGCAGCTGGATGGGGATTGACAATGAGCAGTTCTTC. Encoded protein: CASSWMGIDNEQFF.

The chain has TRBV15 and TRBJ2-3, with 9 nucleotides matching TRBD1. In germline, CDR1 is LNHNV, CDR2 YYDKDF (reference sequence). The CDR3 totals 12 residues. V lost 6 bases, J lost 8 bases, and 3 bases stayed unmatched. CDR3 sequence: CATRQGAGTQYF. In nucleotides, the CDR3 is TGTGCCACCAGACAGGGGGCTGGTACGCAGTATTTT.